The following is a T cell receptor (beta chain) sequence with its context. Antigen: not known. TCRdb re-called the reads with MiXCR, one entry per CDR3 protein. There are some 900,000 distinct CDR3 sequences in the sample; 30% to 35% occur only once, and around 12% lies in the top ten. This specimen belongs to a study of T cell repertoires in cytomegalovirus infection. Whole-study context: HLA-C-restricted CMV epitopes, recently identified, and well-studied HLA-B-restricted ones were used by the study. It was the public TCR beta signatures that indicated both CMV infection and matching HLA type.

Study observations and caveats: The ex vivo response was dominated by HLA-C-restricted CMV-specific TCR beta clonotypes. Cumulative frequency of public TCR beta families picked out carriers of CMV plus the relevant HLA.

Trimming left V 0 bases short and J 8 bases short, with 13 bases between. The CDR3 contains 13 residues. Germline CDR1 is DFQATT and CDR2 is SNEGSKA (reference sequence). The sample in question was cultured CD8+ T cells from PBMCs, obtained from culture after CMV antigen stimulation. This TCR was sampled from a human donor in good health (CMV status not recorded). Some clones in this sample may be carry-over from other donors' samples. The V gene is TRBV20-1, the J gene TRBJ1-2, with D possibly matching TRBD1 (5 bases). The CDR3 reads CSARDTGKYGYTF. In nucleotides, the CDR3 is TGCAGTGCTAGAGATACAGGAAAATACGGCTACACCTTC.